Below, 27 T cell receptor beta chains from the same sample are listed, as sequenced in a study of blood T cell repertoires in COVID-19. Profiling relied on immunoSEQ multiplex PCR, and the TCRdb table lists in-frame clones only, not all of them. The sample shows over 150,000 clones, 83% of them seen only once. Sequences were obtained from peripheral blood. Receptors originate from a woman aged 60-75 years with COVID-19, enrolled during active disease.

J is TRBJ1-2 and V is TRBV9; the D is unclear. Germline V CDR1 and CDR2: SGDLS, YYNGEE. This CDR3 has 13 amino acids. The germline V and J ends were trimmed by 0 bases and 4 bases, with 7 bases remaining between them. The CDR3 is CASSVAEGYGYTF. The CDR3 DNA is TGTGCCAGCAGCGTAGCTGAGGGCTATGGCTACACCTTC. Together with reference TRBV9 and TRBJ1-2, the CDR3 gives the full variable domain: DSGVTQTPKHLITATGQRVTLRCSPRSGDLSVYWYQQSLDQGLQFLIQYYNGEERAKGNILERFSAQQFPDLHSELNLSSLELGDSALYFCASSVAEGYGYTFGSGTRLTVV.

The chain is built from TRBV10-2 and TRBJ1-2; possible D gene TRBD1, 6 bases. V was cut by 6 bases and J by 6 bases, with 17 bases left in between. The germline V gene has CDR1 WSHSY and CDR2 SAAADI. This CDR3 contains 14 residues. The CDR3 DNA is TGCGCCAGCAGCACTAGGACAGCTAAAGATGGCTACACCTTC. Its protein is CASSTRTAKDGYTF.

This chain links TRBV5-5 with TRBJ1-3; D call uncertain. Germline CDR1 is SGHKS and CDR2 is YYEKEE (reference sequence). Trimming left V 6 bases short and J 0 bases short, with 7 bases between. The CDR3 consists of 13 residues. The CDR3 DNA is TGTGCCAGCAACCTAAACTCTGGAAACACCATATATTTT. Translated: CASNLNSGNTIYF.

This rearrangement joins TRBV7-9 to TRBJ1-4; 8 bases map to TRBD1. This CDR3 spans 17 amino acids. The ends lost 3 bases at V and 5 bases at J; junction bases unmatched: 11. Per germline, CDR1 SEHNR and CDR2 FQNEAQ (reference sequence). CDR3 amino acids: CASSFSPDRVRNEKLFF. The CDR3 DNA reads as TGTGCCAGCAGCTTTAGCCCGGACAGGGTCCGGAATGAAAAACTGTTTTTT.

The genes are TRBV5-4 and TRBJ2-7; 13 nucleotides match TRBD2. The CDR3 is 18 amino acids. Unmatched junction bases numbered 11, after V lost 3 bases and J lost 2 bases. Germline V gene sequence: CDR1 SGHNT, CDR2 YYREEE (reference sequence). The CDR3, as DNA: TGTGCCAGCAGCTCGGTCGGACTAGCGGGAGTTAGCCCCTACGAGCAGTACTTC. Residues: CASSSVGLAGVSPYEQYF.

This rearrangement joins TRBV2 to TRBJ1-4; TRBD1 might be the D (6 bases). Germline V CDR1 and CDR2: SNHLY, FYNNEI. The CDR3 consists of 15 residues. Trimming left V 7 bases short and J 3 bases short, with 15 bases between. Written as DNA, the CDR3 is TGTGCCAGCACGCCTCAGGACAGATCTAATGAAAAACTGTTTTTT. It specifies CASTPQDRSNEKLFF.

The V and J genes are TRBV7-8 and TRBJ1-4, with TRBD1 matching 8 bases. In germline, CDR1 is SGHVS, CDR2 FQNEAQ. V lost 5 bases and J lost 6; bases outside the gene matches: 8. This CDR3 has 15 residues. CDR3 sequence: CASSAQTTGDEKLFF. The CDR3 nucleotides read TGTGCCAGCAGCGCCCAAACGACAGGGGATGAAAAACTGTTTTTT.

CDR3 in DNA: TGTGCCAGCAGCTTAGCTCCCGGGTCCAGCTATGGCTACACCTTC. Protein: CASSLAPGSSYGYTF. The rearrangement joins TRBV11-2 to TRBJ1-2; D unresolved. Trimming removed 1 base from V and 4 bases from J, with 13 bases in between. Germline V gives CDR1 SGHAT, CDR2 FQNNGV. The CDR3 is 15 amino acids. The full variable domain, in which reference TRBV11-2 and TRBJ1-2 provide the parts outside the CDR3, is EAGVAQSPRYKIIEKRQSVAFWCNPISGHATLYWYQQILGQGPKLLIQFQNNGVVDDSQLPKDRFSAERLKGVDSTLKIQPAKLEDSAVYLCASSLAPGSSYGYTFGSGTRLTVV.

This clone was seen more than once but under ten times. The chain joins TRBV25-1 to TRBJ1-6; no clear D gene. CDR1 is MGHDK, CDR2 SYGVNS, per germline. The CDR3 covers 17 residues. The ends were cut back, 3 bases at V and 7 bases at J, with 19 bases in the middle. The CDR3 coding sequence is TGTGCCAGCAGTGAGTCGACTCCAATGGCGGGAAATTCACCCCTCCACTTT. Residues: CASSESTPMAGNSPLHF.

The V call is TRBV18, the J call TRBJ1-4; tentatively, D is TRBD1 (5 bases). The V and J ends lost 3 bases and 7 bases respectively, with 6 bases between them. This CDR3 region has 12 residues. Germline CDR1 KGHSH, CDR2 LQKENI. CDR3 in amino acids: CASSPGGEKLFF. The CDR3 DNA is TGTGCCAGCTCACCCGGGGGTGAAAAACTGTTTTTT. The full variable domain, with the rest looked up from reference TRBV18 and TRBJ1-4, is NAGVMQNPRHLVRRRGQEARLRCSPMKGHSHVYWYRQLPEEGLKFMVYLQKENIIDESGMPKERFSAEFPKEGPSILRIQQVVRGDSAAYFCASSPGGEKLFFGSGTQLSVL.

V is TRBV6-5 and J is TRBJ1-2; 7 bases are a match to TRBD1. The CDR3 runs 13 residues. The V gene's germline CDR1 is MNHEY and CDR2 SVGAGI. With 6 bases clipped from V and 6 bases from J, the junction kept 7 bases outside the gene matches. The CDR3 here is CASSPGTVNGYTF. Here the CDR3 DNA reads TGTGCCAGCAGCCCCGGGACAGTGAATGGCTACACCTTC.

This clone was detected once. The V and J genes are TRBV27 and TRBJ2-7; perhaps TRBD2 as D (5 bases). The V and J ends lost 5 bases and 4 bases respectively, with 18 bases between them. The V gene's germline CDR1 is MNHEY and CDR2 SMNVEV (reference sequence). This CDR3 has 15 amino acids. CDR3 coding DNA: TGTGCCAGCAGTCTCCAGCCTAGCTTTTCTTACGAGCAGTACTTC. Residues: CASSLQPSFSYEQYF.

This chain links TRBV2 with TRBJ1-1; 7 bases match TRBD1. This CDR3 has 19 amino acids. The germline CDR1 and CDR2 sequences are SNHLY and FYNNEI. Germline trimming cut 7 bases from V and 7 bases from J; bases unmatched to any gene: 27. The CDR3 nucleotides are TGTGCCAGCATTTACCTACAGGGGTCGGATAGAGGATCGGATATTGAAGCTTTCTTT. Its protein product is CASIYLQGSDRGSDIEAFF.

The rearrangement joins TRBV5-1 to TRBJ1-1, with D unclear. The V end lost 4 bases, the J end lost 1 base, and 8 bases lay between the germline ends. The CDR3 extends over 13 amino acids. Germline lookup yields CDR1 SGHRS and CDR2 YFSETQ. CDR3 in amino acids: CASSPQWNTEAFF. CDR3 sequence (DNA): TGCGCCAGCAGCCCTCAGTGGAACACTGAAGCTTTCTTT.

This rearrangement joins TRBV2 to TRBJ1-1, with 7 bases fitting TRBD1. The CDR3 extends over 14 amino acids. The ends lost 7 bases at V and 0 bases at J; junction bases unmatched: 5. Germline CDR1 and CDR2: SNHLY and FYNNEI. Here the CDR3 reads CASIPTGLNTEAFF. As DNA, the CDR3 is TGTGCCAGCATCCCGACAGGGCTGAACACTGAAGCTTTCTTT. Looking up the rest from reference TRBV2 and TRBJ1-1 gives the full variable domain: EPEVTQTPSHQVTQMGQEVILRCVPISNHLYFYWYRQILGQKVEFLVSFYNNEISEKSEIFDDQFSVERPDGSNFTLKIRSTKLEDSAMYFCASIPTGLNTEAFFGQGTRLTVV.

This clone was found once. The CDR3: CASSQDGRGGREAFF. Here the CDR3 DNA reads TGCGCCAGCAGCCAGGACGGACGGGGAGGGAGGGAAGCTTTCTTT. The chain has TRBV4-1 and TRBJ1-1; D gene uncertain. Trimming pared 3 bases from V and 8 bases from J, leaving 19 bases between. This CDR3 spans 15 amino acids. CDR1 and CDR2 from the germline V gene are MGHRA and YSYEKL.

The rearrangement links TRBV7-3 to TRBJ2-6; D is unresolved. Germline V gene sequence: CDR1 SGHTA, CDR2 FQGTGA. The CDR3 length is 19 residues. V dropped 5 bases and J dropped 4 bases, with 24 bases sitting between them. The CDR3 is CASSPNLQSDPRGANVLTF. DNA for the CDR3: TGTGCCAGCAGCCCTAACTTGCAAAGCGATCCTAGGGGGGCCAACGTCCTGACTTTC.

The J gene is TRBJ2-7, the V gene TRBV18; 10 positions match TRBD1. V shed 4 bases, J shed 3 bases, and the junction held 6 bases outside the gene matches. The CDR3 contains 15 residues. Per germline, CDR1 KGHSH and CDR2 LQKENI. The CDR3 is CASSLSDRGGYEQYV. The DNA for the CDR3 is TGTGCCAGCTCACTTTCGGACAGGGGGGGCTACGAGCAGTACGTC.

There are a few counts of this clone. The gene calls are TRBV18 and TRBJ1-2; D ambiguous. CDR3 length equals 16 residues. The V gene lost 1 base and the J gene lost 8 bases, with 20 bases spanning the gap. CDR1 is KGHSH, CDR2 LQKENI, per germline. The DNA for the CDR3 is TGTGCCAGCTCACCACAGACTGCCTTTAGGAGGGAAGGCTACACCTTC. The encoded protein is CASSPQTAFRREGYTF.

The genes are TRBV5-1 and TRBJ1-1; D possibly corresponds to TRBD1 (6 bases). The CDR3 covers 14 residues. Trimming pared 0 bases from V and 5 bases from J, leaving 11 bases between. Looked up from germline, CDR1 is SGHRS and CDR2 is YFSETQ. CDR3 in DNA: TGCGCCAGCAGCTTGGAGCAGGGGCGGACTGAAGCTTTCTTT. Residues: CASSLEQGRTEAFF.

This chain links TRBV5-1 with TRBJ2-3, with unresolved D. V was trimmed by 0 bases and J by 5 bases, leaving 10 bases between them. This CDR3 region has 14 residues. CDR1 is SGHRS, CDR2 YFSETQ, per germline. CDR3 sequence: CASSLEEFGDTQYF. CDR3 in DNA: TGCGCCAGCAGCTTGGAGGAGTTCGGAGATACGCAGTATTTT. The whole variable domain, filled in from reference TRBV5-1 and TRBJ2-3, reads KAGVTQTPRYLIKTRGQQVTLSCSPISGHRSVSWYQQTPGQGLQFLFEYFSETQRNKGNFPGRFSGRQFSNSRSEMNVSTLELGDSALYLCASSLEEFGDTQYFGPGTRLTVL.

The chain has TRBV25-1 and TRBJ1-2; D perhaps matches TRBD1 (5 bases). The CDR3 sequence is 14 residues long. The ends were cut back, 2 bases at V and 4 bases at J, with 11 bases in the middle. From germline, CDR1 is MGHDK and CDR2 SYGVNS. Here the CDR3 DNA reads TGTGCCAGCAGTGAAACGGGACTCACCTATGGCTACACCTTC. This sequence encodes CASSETGLTYGYTF.

The V and J genes are TRBV9 and TRBJ1-1, with 7 bases lining up with TRBD1. This CDR3 contains 15 residues. V dropped 4 bases and J dropped 2; count of bases not matched to a gene: 8. Germline V gene lookup returns CDR1 SGDLS and CDR2 YYNGEE. CDR3 in amino acids: CASSRPQGVNTEAFF. CDR3 DNA sequence: TGTGCCAGCAGCCGCCCCCAGGGGGTTAACACTGAAGCTTTCTTT.

The chain links TRBV5-1 to TRBJ1-5; TRBD1 aligns across 7 bases. Looked up from germline, CDR1 is SGHRS and CDR2 is YFSETQ. This CDR3 spans 15 amino acids. V shed 0 bases and J 6 bases; nucleotides not matched to a gene: 6. The CDR3 sequence: CASSLDRGAGQPQHF. The CDR3 nucleotides read TGCGCCAGCAGCTTGGACAGGGGAGCGGGTCAGCCCCAGCATTTT.

This chain uses TRBV10-3 with TRBJ2-5, with a weak D call TRBD1 (6 bases). This CDR3 comprises 12 residues. Trimming took 4 bases from V and 3 from J, leaving 6 bases between them. The germline V gene encodes CDR1 ENHRY and CDR2 SYGVKD. The CDR3: CAISGTEETQYF. CDR3 DNA: TGTGCCATCAGTGGGACAGAAGAGACCCAGTACTTC.

This sequence joins TRBV5-8 and TRBJ1-1; D ambiguous. This CDR3 is built from 13 residues. V dropped 2 bases and J dropped 4 bases, with 9 bases sitting between them. Germline-derived CDR1 and CDR2 are SGHTS and YDEGEE. The CDR3 nucleotides read TGTGCCAGCAGCTTCACGGGAGTCACTGAAGCTTTCTTT. Protein product: CASSFTGVTEAFF.

V usage is TRBV27 and J usage is TRBJ2-7; TRBD2 matches 9 bases. Germline CDR1 is MNHEY and CDR2 is SMNVEV (reference sequence). The V segment lost 4 bases and the J segment 4 bases; nucleotides outside the gene matches: 5. This CDR3 contains 14 residues. CDR3 coding DNA: TGTGCCAGCAGTTATAGCGGGAGCGAATACGAGCAGTACTTC. Amino acid sequence: CASSYSGSEYEQYF.